Listed below are T cell receptor beta chains from one sample, sequenced in a study of blood T cells in healthy people across ages. TCRdb fed the 5' RACE reads into MiXCR, producing one record per CDR3 protein. The top ten hold approximately 20% of the sample, which has 700,000 to 950,000 distinct CDR3 sequences, about three fifths seen once. The sample was blood. Receptors were obtained from a man aged 25 to 40 in good health. Each CDR3 is given with its conserved first and last residue. A D gene is named only where the DNA matches it firmly. Expanded clones are given a class, and other clones once, few, many or no size at all.

>TRBJ2-7|TRBD2|TRBV28|few
CASSLAGTTSYEQYF
TGTGCCAGCAGTTTAGCCGGGACTACCTCCTACGAGCAGTACTTC
>TRBJ2-4|.|TRBV28|once
CASQRAGYKQYF
TGTGCCAGCCAGCGCGCGGGGTACAAGCAGTACTTC
>TRBJ2-1|.|TRBV6-2/TRBV6-3|once
CASSPGMIGLYEQFF
TGTGCCAGCAGCCCAGGCATGATCGGTTTGTATGAGCAGTTCTTC
>TRBJ1-1|.|TRBV18|.
CASSSGKSFNPEAFF
TGTGCCAGCTCATCCGGCAAATCTTTTAACCCTGAAGCTTTCTTT
>TRBJ2-1|TRBD1|TRBV7-2|.
CASSSGTGAFEQFF
TGTGCCAGCAGTTCCGGGACAGGGGCCTTTGAGCAGTTCTTC
>TRBJ2-5|.|TRBV27|.
CASRGMGYF
TGTGCCAGCCGGGGGATGGGGTACTTC
>TRBJ1-6|.|TRBV6-2/TRBV6-3|.
CASSRRDTGSPLHF
TGTGCCAGCAGTCGACGGGACACGGGGTCACCCCTCCACTTT
>TRBJ2-1|TRBD1|TRBV9|.
CASSGRQGAKNEQFF
TGTGCCAGCAGCGGAAGACAGGGGGCGAAGAATGAGCAGTTCTTC
>TRBJ1-5|.|TRBV30|few
CAWSGRGSNQPQHF
TGTGCCTGGAGTGGACGGGGGAGCAATCAGCCCCAGCATTTT
>TRBJ2-1|TRBD2|TRBV9|.
CASSVEGLAGNEQFF
TGTGCCAGCAGCGTAGAAGGACTAGCGGGAAATGAGCAGTTCTTC
>TRBJ2-2|.|TRBV7-2|.
CASSSTSGANTGELFF
TGTGCCAGCAGCTCTACGTCGGGGGCGAACACCGGGGAGCTGTTTTTT
>TRBJ1-1|.|TRBV12-3/TRBV12-4|few
CASRRDLNTEAFF
TGTGCCAGCAGACGCGATCTGAACACTGAAGCTTTCTTT
>TRBJ1-1|.|TRBV7-8|.
CASSSREGSTEAFF
TGTGCCAGCAGCTCCAGGGAGGGGAGTACTGAAGCTTTCTTT
>TRBJ2-7|TRBD1|TRBV7-2|.
CASSLLADRGHEQYF
TGTGCCAGCAGCTTACTCGCGGACAGGGGCCACGAGCAGTACTTC
>TRBJ1-1|.|TRBV29-1|.
CSVERYKSSRGAFF
TGCAGCGTTGAGAGGTATAAGTCGTCCCGGGGGGCTTTCTTT
>TRBJ2-1|TRBD2|TRBV6-5|.
CASSYSRGGNEQFF
TGTGCCAGCAGTTACTCGCGGGGGGGCAATGAGCAGTTCTTC
>TRBJ1-1|.|TRBV6-2/TRBV6-3|.
CASSFSTEAFF
TGTGCCAGCAGCTTCTCTACTGAAGCTTTCTTT
>TRBJ2-2|.|TRBV6-5|.
CASSLSFPNTGGLFF
TGTGCCAGCAGTTTAAGTTTCCCGAACACCGGGGGGCTGTTTTTT
>TRBJ2-1|.|TRBV11-3|once
CASSLDGQSGNEQFF
TGTGCCAGCAGCTTAGATGGGCAGTCCGGCAATGAGCAGTTCTTC